A selection of T cell receptor beta chains follows, all from one sample in a study of T cells in Graves' hyperthyroidism and ophthalmopathy. One entry per CDR3 protein results from TCRdb running MiXCR on the multiplex PCR reads. The repertoire holds a few hundred thousand distinct CDR3 sequences, with around 13% as singletons. Sequencing was performed on blood. Receptor source: a woman aged 18-29 years with Graves' hyperthyroidism. The CDR3 runs from the conserved cysteine through the conserved F or W. D genes are given only for firm matches. Clone sizes are given selectively: once, few, many, or a class where the clone is expanded.

clone size: many; D gene: -; J gene: TRBJ2-7; CDR3 length: 17; V gene: TRBV28; CDR3 protein: CASSYPSGRAGDYEQYF; CDR3 DNA: TGTGCCAGCAGTTATCCGTCGGGTCGGGCCGGCGACTACGAGCAGTACTTC
clone size: many; D gene: TRBD2; J gene: TRBJ2-1; CDR3 length: 15; V gene: TRBV29-1; CDR3 protein: CSVGLAGGLYNEQFF; CDR3 DNA: TGCAGCGTGGGACTAGCGGGAGGTCTCTACAATGAGCAGTTCTTC
clone size: many; D gene: -; J gene: TRBJ1-2; CDR3 length: 11; V gene: TRBV30; CDR3 protein: CAWSSEDGYTF; CDR3 DNA: TGTGCCTGGAGTTCGGAGGATGGCTACACCTTC
clone size: many; D gene: TRBD1; J gene: TRBJ1-1; CDR3 length: 13; V gene: TRBV6-1; CDR3 protein: CATQGQANTEAFF; CDR3 DNA: TGTGCCACCCAGGGACAGGCGAACACTGAAGCTTTCTTT
clone size: many; D gene: -; J gene: TRBJ2-7; CDR3 length: 14; V gene: TRBV6-1; CDR3 protein: CASSENFLFYEQYF; CDR3 DNA: TGTGCCAGCAGTGAGAACTTCCTATTCTACGAGCAGTACTTC
clone size: few; D gene: -; J gene: TRBJ2-3; CDR3 length: 15; V gene: TRBV7-9; CDR3 protein: CASSYRSPSTDTQYF; CDR3 DNA: TGTGCCAGCAGCTACCGGAGCCCTAGCACAGATACGCAGTATTTT
clone size: once; D gene: TRBD2; J gene: TRBJ2-1; CDR3 length: 14; V gene: TRBV20-1; CDR3 protein: CSPRGLAGANEQFF; CDR3 DNA: TGCAGCCCCCGGGGACTAGCGGGAGCCAATGAGCAGTTCTTC
clone size: -; D gene: -; J gene: TRBJ2-1; CDR3 length: 11; V gene: TRBV29-1; CDR3 protein: CSIVGGYEQFF; CDR3 DNA: TGCAGCATAGTGGGGGGATATGAGCAGTTCTTC
clone size: many; D gene: -; J gene: TRBJ2-5; CDR3 length: 12; V gene: TRBV7-2; CDR3 protein: CASSLGLETQYF; CDR3 DNA: TGTGCCAGCAGCTTGGGTTTGGAGACCCAGTACTTC
clone size: -; D gene: -; J gene: TRBJ2-1; CDR3 length: 14; V gene: TRBV6-1; CDR3 protein: CASSEGSPSAEQFF; CDR3 DNA: TGTGCCAGCAGTGAAGGGAGCCCTTCAGCTGAGCAGTTCTTC
clone size: many; D gene: -; J gene: TRBJ1-1; CDR3 length: 15; V gene: TRBV13; CDR3 protein: CASSETGRKDTEAFF; CDR3 DNA: TGTGCCAGCAGCGAGACTGGACGGAAGGACACTGAAGCTTTCTTT
clone size: once; D gene: TRBD2; J gene: TRBJ2-3; CDR3 length: 18; V gene: TRBV19; CDR3 protein: CASSIGVGTGGATDTQYF; CDR3 DNA: TGTGCCAGTAGTATCGGAGTAGGAACGGGAGGGGCCACAGATACGCAGTATTTT
clone size: many; D gene: -; J gene: TRBJ1-2; CDR3 length: 13; V gene: TRBV28; CDR3 protein: CASSFRQPYGYTF; CDR3 DNA: TGTGCCAGCAGTTTTCGACAACCCTATGGCTACACCTTC
clone size: many; D gene: -; J gene: TRBJ1-1; CDR3 length: 15; V gene: TRBV24-1; CDR3 protein: CATSDPSKTGSIAFF; CDR3 DNA: TGTGCCACCAGTGATCCCTCAAAAACAGGGTCGATAGCTTTCTTT
clone size: -; D gene: -; J gene: TRBJ2-1; CDR3 length: 15; V gene: TRBV28; CDR3 protein: CASSFGGVNTPQQFF; CDR3 DNA: TGTGCCAGCAGTTTTGGTGGGGTGAACACCCCACAGCAGTTCTTC
clone size: -; D gene: -; J gene: TRBJ2-7; CDR3 length: 15; V gene: TRBV27; CDR3 protein: CASSSTSTAVYEQYF; CDR3 DNA: TGTGCCAGCAGTTCGACTTCTACCGCTGTCTACGAGCAGTACTTC
clone size: many; D gene: -; J gene: TRBJ2-2; CDR3 length: 14; V gene: TRBV6-5; CDR3 protein: CASSYGVSTGELFF; CDR3 DNA: TGTGCCAGCAGTTACGGGGTGTCCACCGGGGAGCTGTTTTTT
clone size: many; D gene: -; J gene: TRBJ1-4; CDR3 length: 17; V gene: TRBV28; CDR3 protein: CASSLRLQQGVGEKLFF; CDR3 DNA: TGTGCCAGCAGTTTAAGACTCCAACAGGGCGTTGGGGAAAAACTGTTTTTT
clone size: -; D gene: -; J gene: TRBJ1-5; CDR3 length: 14; V gene: TRBV30; CDR3 protein: CAWSLKQPNQPQHF; CDR3 DNA: TGTGCCTGGAGTCTTAAACAGCCCAATCAGCCCCAGCATTTT
clone size: many; D gene: -; J gene: TRBJ2-1; CDR3 length: 17; V gene: TRBV5-1; CDR3 protein: CASSLMASGGGYNEQFF; CDR3 DNA: TGCGCCAGCAGCTTAATGGCTAGCGGAGGGGGGTACAATGAGCAGTTCTTC
clone size: many; D gene: TRBD1; J gene: TRBJ2-3; CDR3 length: 13; V gene: TRBV10-3; CDR3 protein: CAIRTGEADTQYF; CDR3 DNA: TGTGCCATCAGGACAGGGGAAGCAGATACGCAGTATTTT
clone size: -; D gene: TRBD1; J gene: TRBJ1-4; CDR3 length: 16; V gene: TRBV7-9; CDR3 protein: CASSSLPGTGNEKLFF; CDR3 DNA: TGTGCCAGCAGCTCCCTCCCCGGGACAGGGAACGAAAAACTGTTTTTT
clone size: few; D gene: -; J gene: TRBJ2-1; CDR3 length: 12; V gene: TRBV29-1; CDR3 protein: CSDGDPADEQFF; CDR3 DNA: TGCAGCGATGGGGACCCGGCGGATGAGCAGTTCTTC
clone size: many; D gene: -; J gene: TRBJ1-1; CDR3 length: 12; V gene: TRBV3-1; CDR3 protein: CASSHLANEAFF; CDR3 DNA: TGTGCCAGCAGCCACTTGGCTAATGAAGCTTTCTTT
clone size: many; D gene: TRBD2; J gene: TRBJ2-1; CDR3 length: 15; V gene: TRBV20-1; CDR3 protein: CSAINSGSSYNEQFF; CDR3 DNA: TGCAGTGCTATCAATAGCGGGAGCTCCTACAATGAGCAGTTCTTC
clone size: few; D gene: -; J gene: TRBJ2-7; CDR3 length: 16; V gene: TRBV6-1; CDR3 protein: CASNPRGPRSSGEQYF; CDR3 DNA: TGTGCCAGCAATCCGCGCGGCCCCAGAAGCTCGGGGGAGCAGTACTTC
clone size: -; D gene: TRBD1; J gene: TRBJ2-5; CDR3 length: 14; V gene: TRBV5-8; CDR3 protein: CASSWTGGKETQYF; CDR3 DNA: TGTGCCAGCAGCTGGACAGGGGGCAAAGAGACCCAGTACTTC